This T cell receptor (beta chain) was observed in a study of PD-1 blockade in mismatch repair-deficient tumors. As for the study in general: All were previously treated, progressing patients with 11 to 13 mismatch repair-deficient cancer types.

With respect to this clone: The antigen remains unidentified.

The study's findings and limits: Rapid post-treatment expansion, then contraction, generally preceding radiologic response, marked tumor-resident clones.

Libraries were prepared by immunoSEQ multiplex PCR; TCRdb keeps only in-frame clonotypes and omits some of them. The repertoire holds fewer than 50,000 clones, with 75% to 85% as singletons. The V end lost 5 bases, the J end lost 0 bases, and 17 bases lay between the germline ends. CDR1 is SGHVS, CDR2 FQNEAQ, per germline. This CDR3 region has 18 residues. PCR or immunohistochemistry showed mismatch repair deficiency in every enrolled patient. This specimen consisted of peripheral blood, obtained 4 weeks after starting pembrolizumab. This receptor was obtained from an adult with mismatch repair-deficient cancer. The chain uses TRBV7-8 and TRBJ2-6; possibly TRBD1 for D (5 bases). The DNA of the CDR3 is TGTGCCAGCAGCCCGATGGGCCCAGACAGCTCTGGGGCCAACGTCCTGACTTTC. It specifies CASSPMGPDSSGANVLTF.